One TCR beta chain is described in this entry. Its antigen is undetermined. The CDR3 contains 13 residues. V shed 8 bases and J 3 bases; nucleotides not matched to a gene: 1. The germline gives CDR1 LNHDA, CDR2 SQIVND (reference sequence). Here immunoSEQ multiplex PCR was the method, and the copy in TCRdb shows in-frame clones only, minus some. The repertoire holds just under 20,000 clones, with approximately 79% as singletons. This entry belongs to a study of T cell clonotyping in hematopoietic cell transplantation. Regarding the study as a whole: At the given depth, recipient repertoires were over 97% de novo clonotypes. CD4 and CD8 repertoire contributions could not be separated without sorting. Broader posttransplant TCR repertoire diversity was predicted by graft donor and pretransplant recipient Inverse Simpson Index values.

V is TRBV19 and J is TRBJ2-1; 10 nucleotides match TRBD2. Sequencing was carried out using peripheral blood mononuclear cells. This clonotype originated in a man aged 60-69 years in good health. Some clones in this sample may be carry-over from other donors' samples. The DNA of the CDR3 is TGTGCCAGTGGACTAGCGGACTACAATGAGCAGTTCTTC. It specifies CASGLADYNEQFF.